This T cell receptor beta chain was captured in a study of CD8 T cells in ankylosing spondylitis. This clonotype showed up many times. Antigen: not known. TCRdb reanalysed the 5' RACE reads using MiXCR and keeps one entry per CDR3 protein. The sample lists 450,000 to 550,000 distinct CDR3 sequences; 5.3% were seen once. The CDR3 spans 16 residues. The J segment lost 3 bases and the V segment lost 3 bases, leaving 4 bases of the junction unmatched. The germline gives CDR1 KGHDR, CDR2 SFDVKD. Study-wide points: Reportedly, significant enrichment of disease-linked clones occurred in matched ankylosing spondylitis synovial fluid. Ankylosing spondylitis blood seemed to carry a telltale TCR beta motif made of under 10 highly homologous variants.

The sequence came from a male donor with ankylosing spondylitis. The gene calls are TRBV24-1 and TRBJ2-1, with 10 nucleotides matching TRBD2. The sequenced sample consisted of blood, either unsorted or a sorted T cell fraction (not recorded which). The CDR3 region is CATSDPQREGYNEQFF. As DNA, the CDR3 is TGTGCCACCAGTGATCCTCAGCGGGAGGGCTACAATGAGCAGTTCTTC.